This T cell receptor (beta chain) was profiled in a study of metastatic and nonmetastatic thyroid tumors. Study as a whole: From malignant and benign thyroid patients, repertoires in blood and in tumor or nodule tissue were compared. General observations from the study: When malignant thyroid tumors were compared with benign nodules, TCR beta diversity was reportedly significantly higher in the malignant tumors. This held in both blood and tumor samples.

Original methodology: It was from CDR3 differences across clinicopathological groups that a distant-metastasis classifier for papillary thyroid cancer was built. TCRdb reprocessed the PCR reads via MiXCR. For this entry, the V and J calls and clone size follow TCRdb and not the study's own pipeline. The top ten clones hold around 20% of a sample with about 30,000 clones, around 4% of them seen once. This CDR3 region has 13 residues. Per the germline V gene, CDR1 is SGHKS and CDR2 is YYEKEE (reference sequence). V lost 4 bases, J lost 4 bases, and 3 bases stayed unmatched. This clone was counted many times. As yet, its antigen is unknown. Ahead of thyroid surgery, no patient had received treatment of any kind.

The rearrangement uses TRBV5-5 and TRBJ2-7; 9 bases match TRBD2. Sequenced: blood. The receptor was isolated from a female donor with papillary thyroid cancer or a benign thyroid nodule (not recorded which). Some clones in this sample may be carry-over from other donors' samples. The DNA for the CDR3 is TGTGCCAGCAGCATAGCGGGAGATTACGAGCAGTACTTC. This sequence encodes CASSIAGDYEQYF.